This entry is about one T cell receptor beta chain. Trimming at V came to 5 bases and at J to 4 bases, leaving 12 bases not matched to a gene. This CDR3 has 16 residues. Per the germline V gene, CDR1 is SGHAT and CDR2 is FQDESV (reference sequence). These data originate in a study of blood T cell repertoires in COVID-19. Produced via immunoSEQ multiplex PCR; TCRdb's table is partial and in-frame only. The sample has around 300,000 clones, around nine tenths seen once. This receptor was identified in a woman aged 50 to 65 with active or convalescent COVID-19. The sequenced material came from peripheral blood. The chain has TRBV11-1 and TRBJ2-5, with 8 bases that match TRBD1. In DNA, the CDR3 is TGTGCCAGCAGCCCTACTCGACTACAGGGGGGAGAGACCCAGTACTTC. The encoded protein is CASSPTRLQGGETQYF.